A single T cell receptor beta chain is shown here with its context. Which antigen it targets is not known. One base away there is no much larger clone; base qualities are not given. Relative to germline, V is 7 bases shorter and J is 5 bases shorter, with 15 bases between their ends. CDR1 SNHLY and CDR2 FYNNEI are derived from the germline V gene. Including cysteine and phenylalanine, the CDR3 has 15 amino acids. Of the read, only the CDR3 DNA is kept; its 45 bases are in frame from base 1. Genomic DNA was extracted from sorted cells for sequencing of the TCRbeta CDR3 region. TCRbeta CDR3 regions were sequenced using the immunoSEQ Assay. Sourced from immuneACCESS, this table was stored by TCRdb with only in-frame sequences that have V and J called. A share of the clones is absent; for the studies checked, an unresolved V gene accounts for under half, and the remainder has no known explanation. The sample table shows 70,000 to 85,000 clones, and around 83% are seen once. The biggest ten clones account for about 1.1% of the sample.

The sample originates from a study of OX40 agonist ivuxolimab in advanced cancers. Turning to the overall study: Ivuxolimab, which targeted the costimulatory receptor OX40 (CD134), was an agonistic, fully human IgG2 monoclonal antibody. Partial responses occurred in three dose-escalation patients, of whom one had hepatocellular carcinoma and two had cutaneous melanoma. Patients were allowed to have had prior anti-PD-1, anti-PD-L1 or anti-CTLA-4 therapy, and approximately 43% of the dose-escalation patients had previously received checkpoint inhibitors. The dose-escalation cohort was roughly 87% male with a mean age of about 60 years, ranging from roughly 20 to 80. Peripheral TCRbeta sequencing aimed to test whether ivuxolimab altered TCR sequence diversity and caused clonal T-cell expansion. Intravenous ivuxolimab was administered to patients every 2 weeks at six dose levels: 0.01, 0.1, 0.3, 1.5, 3 and 10 mg/kg. Of the roughly 54 patients in dose escalation, about 19 had hepatocellular carcinoma, about 15 had melanoma, 9 had renal cell carcinoma and 9 had head and neck cancer. The paper covers the monotherapy dose-escalation part of the phase I ivuxolimab trial, which included N = 52 patients.

General findings and caveats noted by the study authors: Low levels of normalized T-cell clonal expansion were also shown by some nonresponding patients. Partial responders in the 0.1-3.0 mg/kg groups had among the lowest normalized peripheral clonal expansion, especially among CD8+ T cells. After ivuxolimab, CD8+ T cells had more expanded clones than CD4+ T cells on average. Clonal expansion of both CD4+ and CD8+ blood T cells was observed from baseline to week 6 at doses 0.1 to 3.0 mg/kg. The antigen specificity of the clonally expanded peripheral T cells was not determined.

Patients with autoimmune disease history or receiving systemic immunosuppression were excluded from the trial. In every dose cohort, peripheral blood was drawn for TCR sequencing at baseline, cycle 4 day 1, and cycle 7 day 1. The samples were drawn from a first-in-human, open-label, multicenter phase I dose-escalation trial of ivuxolimab. Adults with locally advanced or metastatic melanoma, renal cell, hepatocellular, or head and neck squamous cell carcinoma were enrolled in the trial. Before TCR sequencing, CD4+ T cells and CD8+ T cells were sorted from peripheral blood as separate populations. The source material was CD4+ or CD8+ T cells sorted from blood, sampled in a trial of the OX40 agonist ivuxolimab. The rearranged segments are TRBV2 and TRBJ1-6; a confident D gene designation cannot be given. The receptor was derived from an adult with an advanced solid tumor such as melanoma, head and neck, liver or kidney cancer. The DNA is as follows: TGTGCCAGCATGAGGAGCATATCAAATAATTCACCCCTCCACTTT. Its amino acids are CASMRSISNNSPLHF.